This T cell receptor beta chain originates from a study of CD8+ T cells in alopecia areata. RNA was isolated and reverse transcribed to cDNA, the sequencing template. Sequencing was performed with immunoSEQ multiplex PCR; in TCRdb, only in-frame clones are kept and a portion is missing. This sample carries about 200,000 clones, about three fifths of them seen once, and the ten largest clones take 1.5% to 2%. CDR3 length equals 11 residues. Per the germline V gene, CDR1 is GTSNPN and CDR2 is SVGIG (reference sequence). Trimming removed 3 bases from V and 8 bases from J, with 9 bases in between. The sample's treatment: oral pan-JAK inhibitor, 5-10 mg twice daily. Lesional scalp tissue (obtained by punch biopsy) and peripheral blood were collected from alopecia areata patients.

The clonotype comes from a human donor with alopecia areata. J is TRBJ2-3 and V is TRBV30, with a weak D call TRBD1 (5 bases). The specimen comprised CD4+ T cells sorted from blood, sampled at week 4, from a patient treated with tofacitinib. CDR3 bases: TGTGCCTGGAGACTGCAGGGTACGCAGTATTTT. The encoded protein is CAWRLQGTQYF.